This T cell receptor (beta chain) was retrieved from a study of blood T cell repertoires in COVID-19 (dated by TCRdb to about 2020). For the wider study: The collaborator samples originated in the United States, Italy and Spain and spanned the acute and convalescent phases of COVID-19. The prospective study material was composed of cDNA or gDNA derived from T cells, B-cell-depleted T cells, or PBMCs. Deeply sampled blood TCRbeta repertoires from subjects exposed to, actively infected with, or recovered from COVID-19 were included in the dataset. The repertoires were released in a freely available public database intended as a resource for research on the immune response to SARS-CoV-2. The samples were drawn from the first 160 participants of the ongoing ImmuneRACE study and from over a thousand subjects provided by 6 global collaborators. Nearly every sample came with metadata listing a de-identified subject ID, COVID-19 status, age in years and sex. Where HLA class I and class II types were available, the types were taken from metadata supplied by the sample provider, not from assay-based typing. General study outcomes and caveats: The quantity of clinical and demographic metadata differed by source and by participant and was supplied without curation.

Note on this clone: What this receptor recognizes is not known. The record has no base qualities; no much larger clone is one base away.

Another Seattle source contributed samples from volunteer blood donors who had recovered from COVID-19. Whole blood was collected in K2EDTA tubes by collaborating institutions according to the institutions' own protocols. For TCRbeta analysis, collaborator samples were shipped as frozen whole blood, as isolated PBMCs, or as DNA extracted from either sample type. TCRbeta CDR3 regions were amplified from genomic DNA using the immunoSEQ Assay, a bias-controlled multiplex PCR. The authors' analysis ran thus. Within the assay, amplification of reference gene primers was used to estimate how many nucleated cells each sample contained. To quantify the absolute abundance of each unique TCRbeta CDR3 rearrangement, sequence reads were collapsed and filtered. For each sample, productive Simpson clonality was calculated as the square root of Simpson's diversity index across productive rearrangements. TCRdb limited this immuneACCESS table to in-frame rearrangements with V and J called. A share of clones is missing; checked studies link under half to unresolved V genes, and the rest is unexplained. D and trimming come from the DNA, and the V and J calls and clone size come from that table. Counted in this sample were fewer than 350,000 clones; around 87% of them appeared once. The ten top clones hold approximately 8% of the sample.

CDR3 length: 19 amino acids, cysteine to phenylalanine. The read is trimmed to its CDR3 DNA, 57 bases read in frame from base 1. Relative to germline, V is 1 base shorter and J is 4 bases shorter, with 23 bases between their ends. Based on the germline V gene, the CDR1 and CDR2 sequences are MDHEN and SYDVKM. The source of this sequence is a woman between 50 and 59 years old who had recovered from COVID-19. The chain is encoded by TRBV28 joined to TRBJ1-5; the D gene identity is not certain. Sequenced material: peripheral blood. CDR3 loop: CASSLFGITPNRINQPQHF. The nucleotides read TGTGCCAGCAGTTTATTCGGGATCACACCGAACAGAATTAATCAGCCCCAGCATTTT.